Listed below are T cell receptor beta chains from one sample, sequenced in a study of T cell changes during pregnancy in multiple sclerosis. Produced via immunoSEQ multiplex PCR; TCRdb's table is partial and in-frame only. The sample has some 110,000 clones; about 90% are singletons. The sample consisted of peripheral blood, taken in the third trimester of pregnancy. The source is a female donor with multiple sclerosis, enrolled in a pregnancy study. The CDR3 runs from the conserved cysteine through the conserved F or W. A D gene is named only where the DNA matches it firmly. Expanded clones are given a class, and other clones once, few, many or no size at all.

>NA|TRBJ1-4|TRBV5-4|NA
TGTGCCAGCAGCCCGCAGGGCCCCAATGAAAAACTGTTTTTT
CASSPQGPNEKLFF
>NA|TRBJ2-6|TRBV7-9|NA
TGTGCCAGCAGCCCCACCCTCGCGATAAGCGGGGCCAACGTCCTGACTTTC
CASSPTLAISGANVLTF
>NA|TRBJ2-1|TRBV5-6|NA
TGTGCCAGCAGCTTTGGTCGGTACAATGAGCAGTTCTTC
CASSFGRYNEQFF
>TRBD1|TRBJ2-3|TRBV9|NA
TGTGCCAGCAGCTTCGGACAGGGTGGCACAGATACGCAGTATTTT
CASSFGQGGTDTQYF
>TRBD1|TRBJ1-1|TRBV18|few
TGTGCCAGCTCTATGGGACAGATGAACACTGAAGCTTTCTTT
CASSMGQMNTEAFF
>TRBD2|TRBJ2-7|TRBV29-1|once
TGCAGCGCTGGGGGGGATCTCAGCGAGCAGTACTTC
CSAGGDLSEQYF
>TRBD1|TRBJ1-6|TRBV30|NA
TGTGCCTGGACTAAGGACAGGACGGGTTCGGACCTCCACTTT
CAWTKDRTGSDLHF
>NA|TRBJ1-5|TRBV19|NA
TGTGCCAGTACAGGGTTCAGCAATCAGCCCCAGCATTTT
CASTGFSNQPQHF
>NA|TRBJ1-2|TRBV15|NA
TGTGCCACCAGCAGAGACAGGGGAACCAACTATGGCTACACCTTC
CATSRDRGTNYGYTF
>NA|TRBJ2-3|TRBV6-1|NA
TGTGCCAGCAGTGAAGGGGCGGGGGCCACAGATACGCAGTATTTT
CASSEGAGATDTQYF
>NA|TRBJ1-1|TRBV7-3|NA
TGTGCCAGCAGCTTAGATGGGGGGCGGGGGCGCACTGAAGCTTTCTTT
CASSLDGGRGRTEAFF
>TRBD2|TRBJ2-7|TRBV27|NA
TGTGCCAGCAGTAACGGGGGGGCGAGGTACGAGCAGTACTTC
CASSNGGARYEQYF
>NA|TRBJ2-1|TRBV18|NA
TGTGCCAGCTCACCGCTCAATGGGGGGGCGGGCAATGAGCAGTTCTTC
CASSPLNGGAGNEQFF
>TRBD1|TRBJ1-4|TRBV6-1|NA
TGTGCCAGCAGGGGGGGGACAGGGGGTATAGAAAAACTGTTTTTT
CASRGGTGGIEKLFF
>TRBD1|TRBJ2-7|TRBV13|NA
TGTGCCAGCAGCGCAGGACAGGGGGCTCCGGGGATGAACGAGCAGTACTTC
CASSAGQGAPGMNEQYF
>TRBD1|TRBJ2-3|TRBV7-9|NA
TGTGCCAGCAGCTTAATGGGACAGAGGTTTTCAGATACGCAGTATTTT
CASSLMGQRFSDTQYF
>TRBD1|TRBJ1-6|TRBV5-1|NA
TGCGCCAGCAGCTTGGGAAGACAGGGGACGATCCACTTT
CASSLGRQGTIHF
>NA|TRBJ1-4|TRBV15|NA
TGTGCCACCAGCAGAGTGGCAGATGAAAAACTGTTTTTT
CATSRVADEKLFF